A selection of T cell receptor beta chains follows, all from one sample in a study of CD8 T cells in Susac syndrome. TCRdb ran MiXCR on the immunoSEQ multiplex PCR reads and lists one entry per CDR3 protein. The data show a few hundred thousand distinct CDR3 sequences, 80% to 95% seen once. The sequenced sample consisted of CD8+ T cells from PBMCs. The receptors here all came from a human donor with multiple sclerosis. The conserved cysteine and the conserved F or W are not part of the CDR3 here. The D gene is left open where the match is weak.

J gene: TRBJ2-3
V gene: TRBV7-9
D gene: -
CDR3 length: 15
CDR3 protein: ASSPPRTEINSDTQY

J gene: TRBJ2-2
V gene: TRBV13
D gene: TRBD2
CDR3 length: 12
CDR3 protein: ASRLAGNTGELF

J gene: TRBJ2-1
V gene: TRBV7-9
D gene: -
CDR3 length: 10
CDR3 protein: ASSRGTPEQF

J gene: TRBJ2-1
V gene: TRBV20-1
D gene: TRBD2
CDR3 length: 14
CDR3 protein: SASGREISSYNEQF

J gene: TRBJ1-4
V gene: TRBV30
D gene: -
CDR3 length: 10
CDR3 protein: AWSSDSAKLF

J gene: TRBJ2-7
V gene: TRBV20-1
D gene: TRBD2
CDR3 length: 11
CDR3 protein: SALAGQTYEQY

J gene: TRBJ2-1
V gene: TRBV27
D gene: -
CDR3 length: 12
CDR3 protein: ASSFKGLENEQF

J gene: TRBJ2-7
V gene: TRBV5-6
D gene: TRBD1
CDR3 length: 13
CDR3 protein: ASSSRDRVTYEQY

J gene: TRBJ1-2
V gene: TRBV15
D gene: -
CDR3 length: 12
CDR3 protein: ATSSNGQTDGYT

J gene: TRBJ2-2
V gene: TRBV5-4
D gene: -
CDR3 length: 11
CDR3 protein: ASSLSALGELF

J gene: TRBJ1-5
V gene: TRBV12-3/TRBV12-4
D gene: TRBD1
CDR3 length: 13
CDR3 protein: ASSLIRQGNQPQH

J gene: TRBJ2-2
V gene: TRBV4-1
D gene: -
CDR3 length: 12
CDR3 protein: ASSASENTGELF

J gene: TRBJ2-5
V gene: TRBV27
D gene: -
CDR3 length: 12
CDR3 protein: ASSLGVRGETQY

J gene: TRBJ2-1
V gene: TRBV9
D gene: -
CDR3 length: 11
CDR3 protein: ASSPDLAHEQF

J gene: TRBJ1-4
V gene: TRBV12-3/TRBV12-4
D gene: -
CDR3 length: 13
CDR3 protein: ASSAEVASNEKLF

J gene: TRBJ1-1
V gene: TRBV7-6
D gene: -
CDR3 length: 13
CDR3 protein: ASSKPTEARTEAF

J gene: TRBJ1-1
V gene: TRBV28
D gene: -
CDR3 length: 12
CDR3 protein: ASSLLAQNTEAF

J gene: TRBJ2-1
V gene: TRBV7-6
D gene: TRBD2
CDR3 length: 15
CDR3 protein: ASSLILGTSGGSEQF

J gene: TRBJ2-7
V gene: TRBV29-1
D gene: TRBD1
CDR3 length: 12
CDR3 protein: SVYGGDRGTEQY

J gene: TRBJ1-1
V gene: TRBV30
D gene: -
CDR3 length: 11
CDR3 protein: AWDTEMNTEAF

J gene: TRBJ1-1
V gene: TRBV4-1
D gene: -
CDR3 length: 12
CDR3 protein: ASSLFYRTTEAF

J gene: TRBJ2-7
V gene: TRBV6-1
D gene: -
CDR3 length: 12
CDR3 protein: ASSEWGTTYEQY

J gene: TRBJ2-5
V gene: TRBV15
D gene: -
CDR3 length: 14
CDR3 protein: ATSSDGGGLQETQY

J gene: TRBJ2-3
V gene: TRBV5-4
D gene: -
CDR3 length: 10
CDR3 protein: ASSFSTDTQY

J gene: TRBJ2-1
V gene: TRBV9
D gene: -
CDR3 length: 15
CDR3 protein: ASSVAPYLGRSNEQF

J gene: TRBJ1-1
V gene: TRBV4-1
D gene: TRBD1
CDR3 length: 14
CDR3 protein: ASSHAGGTENTEAF

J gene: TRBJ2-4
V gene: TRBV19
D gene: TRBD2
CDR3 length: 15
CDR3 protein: ASSIGLAGYFKNIQY

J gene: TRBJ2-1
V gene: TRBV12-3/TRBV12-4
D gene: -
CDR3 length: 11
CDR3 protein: ASSLGMIHEQF

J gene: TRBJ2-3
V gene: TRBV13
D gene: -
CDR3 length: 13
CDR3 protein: ASTDTPQATDTQY

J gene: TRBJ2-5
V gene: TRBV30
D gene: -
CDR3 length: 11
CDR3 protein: AWISSNQETQY

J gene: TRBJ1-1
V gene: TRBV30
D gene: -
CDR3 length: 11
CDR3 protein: AWDGQLNTEAF

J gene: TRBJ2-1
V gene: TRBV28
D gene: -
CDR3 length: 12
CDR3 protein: ASRLLDSYNEQF

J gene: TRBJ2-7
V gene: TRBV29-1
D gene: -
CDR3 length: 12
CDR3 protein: SVGGWGQRNEQY

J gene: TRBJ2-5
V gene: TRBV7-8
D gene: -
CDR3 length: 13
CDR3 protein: ASSFVTGAGETQY

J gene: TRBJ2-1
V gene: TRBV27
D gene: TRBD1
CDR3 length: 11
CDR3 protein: ASSLANRGEQF

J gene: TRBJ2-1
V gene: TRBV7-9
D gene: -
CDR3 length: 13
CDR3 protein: ASSPDIKAYNEQF

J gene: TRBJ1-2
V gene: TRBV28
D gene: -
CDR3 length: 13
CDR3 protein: ASSPISRTNYGYT

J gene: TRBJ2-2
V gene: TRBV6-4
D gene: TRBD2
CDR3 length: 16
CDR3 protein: ASSESERLAGDTGELF

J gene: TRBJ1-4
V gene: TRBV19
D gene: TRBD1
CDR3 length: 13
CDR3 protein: ASSDQGVTNEKLF

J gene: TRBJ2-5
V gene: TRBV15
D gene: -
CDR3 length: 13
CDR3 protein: ATSTSTTGVETQY

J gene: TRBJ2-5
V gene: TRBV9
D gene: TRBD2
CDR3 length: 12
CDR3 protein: ASSASGRRETQY

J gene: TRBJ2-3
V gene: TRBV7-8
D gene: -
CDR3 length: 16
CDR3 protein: ASSSRRLGEENTDTQY

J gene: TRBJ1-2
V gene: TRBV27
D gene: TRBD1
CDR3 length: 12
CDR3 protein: ASSSPGQVWGYT

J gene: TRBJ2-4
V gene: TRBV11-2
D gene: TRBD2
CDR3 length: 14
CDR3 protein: ASALLAGGDKNIQY